One sample yielded the 18 T cell receptor beta chains listed below, sequenced in a study of T cell clonality in common variable immunodeficiency. TCRdb keeps only in-frame clones here, not all; method: immunoSEQ multiplex PCR. This sample carries around 81,000 clones and no singletons, and about 0.8% goes to the top ten. The specimen was peripheral blood mononuclear cells. These receptors were taken from a person between 18 and 75 years old in good health.

As for this clone: The read finishes 3 residues shy of the CDR3 end, and the germline J gene is used to complete it. The chain links TRBV19 to TRBJ2-2; 10 bases are shared with TRBD1. After removal of 8 bases from V and 5 bases from J, the junction contained 23 bases not matched to a gene. CDR1 is LNHDA and CDR2 is SQIVND in the germline V gene (reference sequence). CDR3 length equals 20 residues. CDR3 DNA, as far as it was read: TGTGCCAGTGTCGGTGTTTCTCTCCTGACAGGGGGCTATATGACCGGGGAG. Residues: CASVGVSLLTGGYMTGE. The full-length CDR3 reads as CASVGVSLLTGGYMTGELFF.

This clone was counted many times. This CDR3 reads CASSVAGRGTEAFF. CDR3 bases read: TGTGCCAGCAGCGTAGCTGGGCGGGGAACTGAA. The V and J genes are TRBV9 and TRBJ1-1; D uncertain. The read stops 3 residues short of the end of the CDR3; the missing end is completed from the germline J gene. CDR1 SGDLS and CDR2 YYNGEE come from the germline V gene. V was pared by 0 bases and J by 5 bases, with 11 bases between. CDR3 size: 14 residues.

This clone was observed many times. Incomplete CDR3 DNA: TGTGCCAGCAGCTTACTAGCGGGAGAAGGGTACGAG. Its protein is CASSLLAGEGYE. The full CDR3 reads CASSLLAGEGYEQYF. The gene calls are TRBV7-3 and TRBJ2-7; 10 bases match TRBD2. The read terminates 3 residues before the CDR3 end, so the remaining end is supplied by the germline J gene. The CDR3 spans 15 residues. J was trimmed by 4 bases and V by 2 bases; bases with no gene match: 5. In germline, CDR1 is SGHTA, CDR2 FQGTGA.

In this sample, this clone turned up many times. The CDR3 sequence is CASSFSLAGGYNEQFF. The CDR3 bases that were read are TGTGCCAGCAGTTTCTCGCTAGCGGGAGGGTACAATGAG. The chain has TRBV12-3 or TRBV12-4 and TRBJ2-1; 12 bases match TRBD2. The read ends 3 residues before the CDR3 terminus; that terminus is restored from the germline J gene. V lost 3 bases to trimming and J lost 4 bases; unmatched junction nucleotides: 4. The CDR3 contains 16 residues.

This clone occurred many times. The read stops 3 residues short of the end of the CDR3; the missing end is completed from the germline J gene. V usage is TRBV2 and J usage is TRBJ2-5, with TRBD2 as a possible D gene (7 bases). Germline V gene lookup returns CDR1 SNHLY and CDR2 FYNNEI. Trimming cost V 1 base and J 0 bases, with 15 bases left between them. CDR3 size: 17 residues. CDR3 bases read: TGTGCCAGCAGTGAAGATTTAGGGGGAGGGTACCAAGAGACC. This encodes CASSEDLGGGYQET. The entire CDR3 reads CASSEDLGGGYQETQYF.

This clone was detected many times. The CDR3 end falls 3 residues outside the read, so it is completed with the germline J gene. The chain couples TRBV30 to TRBJ2-7, with 9 bases fitting TRBD1. V was pared by 1 base and J by 0 bases, with 7 bases of the junction left unmatched. The germline V gene has CDR1 GTSNPN and CDR2 SVGIG (reference sequence). The CDR3 has 16 residues. The CDR3 is CAWSGGDRGSSYEQYF. CDR3 DNA (partial): TGTGCCTGGAGTGGAGGTGACAGGGGGAGCTCCTACGAG.

This clone has ten or more counts. The CDR3 end lies 3 residues beyond the end of the read and is filled in from the germline J gene. The chain couples TRBV12-3 or TRBV12-4 to TRBJ2-3; 8 bases align to TRBD2. The CDR3 runs to 14 residues. V lost 3 bases, J lost 5 bases, and 4 bases stayed unmatched. The CDR3 here is CASSLFGGEDTQYF. The CDR3 bases that were read are TGTGCCAGCAGTTTGTTCGGGGGGGAAGATACG.

This clone was picked up many times. Sequencing ends 3 residues short of the CDR3 end; the germline J gene provides the rest. V usage is TRBV4-1 and J usage is TRBJ2-7; TRBD2 matches 10 bases. Trimming removed 0 bases from V and 1 base from J; junction bases left unmatched: 3. This CDR3 contains 16 residues. Germline-derived CDR1 and CDR2 are MGHRA and YSYEKL. CDR3 bases read: TGCGCCAGCAGCCAAGAAGCTAGCGGGGGATCCTACGAG. This codes for CASSQEASGGSYE. The full-length CDR3 reads as CASSQEASGGSYEQYF.

This clone has a count of ten or more. With the read ending 3 residues before the CDR3 end, the germline J gene is used to fill in that end. V gene TRBV7-3 combines with J gene TRBJ2-1; 11 nucleotides align to TRBD2. Germline values: CDR1 SGHTA, CDR2 FQGTGA. The CDR3 is made up of 17 amino acids. The V and J ends lost 5 bases and 4 bases, in that order; junction bases with no gene match: 10. The CDR3 sequence is CASSLHETSGAYNEQFF. The covered CDR3 bases are TGTGCCAGCAGCCTACATGAGACTAGCGGGGCTTACAATGAG.

This clone was recorded at least ten times. The DNA ends 3 residues before the CDR3 does, and the rest of the CDR3 is filled in from the germline J gene. This chain uses TRBV5-1 with TRBJ2-2; 9 positions agree with TRBD1. The CDR3 length is 15 residues. Germline V gene data show CDR1 as SGHRS and CDR2 as YFSETQ. V was clipped by 4 bases and J by 4 bases; unmatched bases: 5. CDR3 protein: CASSRQGEGTGELFF. The part of the CDR3 DNA that was read is TGCGCCAGCAGCCGACAGGGGGAGGGCACCGGGGAG.

This clone was seen many times. The read ends 3 residues before the CDR3 terminus; that terminus is restored from the germline J gene. The chain couples TRBV12-3 or TRBV12-4 to TRBJ2-3, with a weak D call TRBD2 (6 bases). The CDR3 is 18 residues long. V dropped 2 bases and J dropped 0 bases, with 18 bases sitting between them. The CDR3: CASSLPAGQGTSTDTQYF. The covered CDR3 bases are TGTGCCAGCAGTTTACCCGCCGGACAAGGGACTAGCACAGATACG.

This clone was seen ten or more times. The read stops 3 residues short of the end of the CDR3; the missing end is completed from the germline J gene. V is TRBV24-1 and J is TRBJ2-1; 9 nucleotides match TRBD2. The CDR3 covers 17 residues. Trimming at V came to 0 bases and at J to 4 bases, leaving 6 bases not matched to a gene. Germline CDR1 KGHDR, CDR2 SFDVKD. CDR3 in amino acids: CATSDLPLAGRYNEQFF. CDR3 DNA, as far as it was read: TGTGCCACCAGTGATTTGCCGCTAGCGGGAAGGTACAATGAG.

In this sample, this clone turned up many times. The CDR3 is cut off 3 residues early in the read; its end comes from the germline J gene. V and J are TRBV5-1 and TRBJ1-1, with TRBD1 as a possible D gene (6 bases). Germline V gives CDR1 SGHRS, CDR2 YFSETQ. Trimming took 4 bases from V and 1 from J, leaving 17 bases between them. CDR3 length equals 16 residues. The CDR3 DNA, read in part, is TGCGCCAGCAGCAGGGACACCCGACATGCGAACACTGAA. It yields the protein CASSRDTRHANTE. The CDR3 in full is CASSRDTRHANTEAFF.

This clone was observed at least ten times. The CDR3 goes on 3 residues after the read ends, and that part is filled in from the germline J gene. The V call is TRBV2, the J call TRBJ1-5, with D possibly being TRBD1 (6 bases). Trimming took 3 bases from V and 7 from J, leaving 25 bases between them. Germline CDR1 SNHLY, CDR2 FYNNEI. This CDR3 region has 18 residues. The CDR3 bases that were read are TGTGCCAGCAGTGATGATATACAGGGCTTTTACCTTGGCCAGCCC. Its protein product is CASSDDIQGFYLGQP. In full, the CDR3 is CASSDDIQGFYLGQPQHF.

In its sample, this clone was seen many times. The read finishes 3 residues shy of the CDR3 end, and the germline J gene is used to complete it. This sequence joins TRBV20-1 and TRBJ2-5; 9 bases align to TRBD2. Germline CDR1 reads DFQATT; CDR2 reads SNEGSKA (reference sequence). This CDR3 has 13 residues. V lost 6 bases to trimming and J lost 5 bases; unmatched junction nucleotides: 7. This CDR3 is CSAAGTSRETQYF. CDR3 DNA (partial): TGCAGTGCAGCCGGGACTAGCAGGGAGACC.

In its sample, this clone was seen many times. The CDR3 is cut off 3 residues early in the read; its end comes from the germline J gene. The chain recombines TRBV12-3 or TRBV12-4 with TRBJ1-5, with 7 bases fitting TRBD1. The CDR3 is 15 amino acids. Losses at the gene ends were 5 bases for V and 7 bases for J; bases not matched to a gene: 11. CDR3 residues: CASSPRQGGIQPQHF. CDR3 bases read: TGTGCCAGCAGTCCCAGACAGGGAGGGATACAGCCC.

This clone was counted at least ten times. Sequencing ends 3 residues short of the CDR3 end; the germline J gene provides the rest. The rearrangement joins TRBV5-6 to TRBJ2-5; D ambiguous. V lost 4 bases and J lost 5, with 12 bases in between. Germline CDR1 reads SGHDT; CDR2 reads YYEEEE. This CDR3 region has 13 residues. The covered CDR3 bases are TGTGCCAGCAGCCCGTCGCAGGCTGAGACC. Its protein product is CASSPSQAET. The CDR3 in full is CASSPSQAETQYF. The whole variable domain, filled in from reference TRBV5-6 and TRBJ2-5, reads DAGVTQSPTHLIKTRGQQVTLRCSPKSGHDTVSWYQQALGQGPQFIFQYYEEEERQRGNFPDRFSGHQFPNYSSELNVNALLLGDSALYLCASSPSQAETQYFGPGTRLLVL.

This clone was seen repeatedly, ten times or more. The observed sequence ends 3 residues before the CDR3 terminus, with the missing tail filled in from the germline J gene. The V gene is TRBV19, the J gene TRBJ2-2; 14 nucleotides match TRBD2. The V and J ends lost 7 bases and 5 bases, in that order; junction bases with no gene match: 15. Germline V gene lookup returns CDR1 LNHDA and CDR2 SQIVND (reference sequence). CDR3 length: 19 residues. The part of the CDR3 DNA that was read is TGTGCCAGTACCGACACCCGGGGGACTAGCGGGAGAGGGACCGGGGAG. Translation: CASTDTRGTSGRGTGE. In full, the CDR3 is CASTDTRGTSGRGTGELFF.